This TCR beta chain stems from a study of blood T cell repertoires in COVID-19. Overall study context: Nucleic acid was either cDNA or gDNA, and it came from T cells, B-cell-depleted T cells, or PBMCs.

The table lists this clone with a count of one. In the study's own analysis: Reference gene primer amplification in the assay estimated nucleated cell counts. Sequencing was performed with immunoSEQ multiplex PCR; in TCRdb, only in-frame clones are kept and a portion is missing. The V and J calls and clone size are taken from that table; D and trimming were inferred from the DNA. Of fewer than 150,000 clones in the sample, roughly 71% were seen once. Sequenced input: peripheral blood. This sequence originates from a man aged 80 or over with acute or convalescent COVID-19.

CDR3 coding DNA: TGTGCCAGCAGCTTAGCCGGGAGGGGCCCTAGGGAAAAACTGTTTTTT. This translates into CASSLAGRGPREKLFF. The chain is built from TRBV7-8 and TRBJ1-4, with D tentatively TRBD1 (5 bases). Germline-derived CDR1 and CDR2 are SGHVS and FQNEAQ. Deletions cut 0 bases from V and 8 bases from J, with 16 bases between. The CDR3 contains 16 residues.